One TCR beta chain is described in this entry. Its antigen remains unknown. This specimen belongs to a study of identical twins. Study-wide results and caveats: Fewer insertions marked abundant cord blood beta clonotypes; young adult naive trended weakly, memory not at all. When twins shared out-of-frame alpha sequences, those sequences had excess low generation probability. Researchers reported weaker excess twin sharing in beta out-of-frame sequences.

A universal primer site was incorporated via template switching, and the cDNA contained unique molecular identifiers. TCRdb redid the calling of the 5' RACE reads with MiXCR, one entry per CDR3 protein. The sample has about 700,000 distinct CDR3 sequences, 6.1% seen once; the top ten hold 1.5% to 2%. The sequence came from a man aged 18 to 30 in good health. The specimen was naive T cells sorted from blood.

The CDR3 coding sequence is TGCAGTGCTCACCGCCCTACGAGCGGGAGGGAGTTTGACGAGCAGTACGTC. Protein: CSAHRPTSGREFDEQYV. The chain joins TRBV20-1 to TRBJ2-7; the match to TRBD2 covers 10 bases. In germline, CDR1 is DFQATT, CDR2 SNEGSKA (reference sequence). The V gene end was trimmed by 5 bases and the J gene end by 5 bases; junction bases not matched to a gene: 18. The CDR3 runs 17 residues.